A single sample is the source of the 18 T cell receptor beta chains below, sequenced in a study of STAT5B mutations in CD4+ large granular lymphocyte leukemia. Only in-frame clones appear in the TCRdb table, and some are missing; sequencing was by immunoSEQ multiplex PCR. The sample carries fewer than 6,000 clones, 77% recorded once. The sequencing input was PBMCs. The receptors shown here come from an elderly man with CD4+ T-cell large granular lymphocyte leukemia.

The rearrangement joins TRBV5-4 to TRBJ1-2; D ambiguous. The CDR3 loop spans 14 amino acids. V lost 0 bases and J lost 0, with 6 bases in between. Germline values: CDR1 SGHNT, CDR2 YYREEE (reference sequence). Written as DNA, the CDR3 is TGTGCCAGCAGCTTGGGCGGGGCTAACTATGGCTACACCTTC. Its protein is CASSLGGANYGYTF.

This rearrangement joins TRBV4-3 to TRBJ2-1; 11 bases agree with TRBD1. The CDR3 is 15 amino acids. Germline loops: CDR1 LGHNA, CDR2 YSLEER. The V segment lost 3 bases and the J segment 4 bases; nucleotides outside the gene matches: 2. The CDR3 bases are TGCGCCAGCAGCCAGGGACAGGGGGTTTACAATGAGCAGTTCTTC. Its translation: CASSQGQGVYNEQFF.

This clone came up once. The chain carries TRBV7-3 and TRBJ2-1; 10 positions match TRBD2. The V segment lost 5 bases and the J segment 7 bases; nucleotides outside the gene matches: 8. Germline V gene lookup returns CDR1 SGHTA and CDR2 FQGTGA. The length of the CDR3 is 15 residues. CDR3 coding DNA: TGTGCCAGCAGCATCCTAGCGGGGGTGGGGAATGAGCAGTTCTTC. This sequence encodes CASSILAGVGNEQFF.

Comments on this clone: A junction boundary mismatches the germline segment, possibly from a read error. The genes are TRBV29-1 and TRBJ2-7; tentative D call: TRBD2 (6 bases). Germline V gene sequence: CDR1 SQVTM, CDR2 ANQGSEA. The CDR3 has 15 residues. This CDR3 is CSVEGGYGRVGEQYF. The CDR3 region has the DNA TGCAGCGTCGAAGGTGGGTACGGGAGAGTAGGCGAGCAGTACTTC.

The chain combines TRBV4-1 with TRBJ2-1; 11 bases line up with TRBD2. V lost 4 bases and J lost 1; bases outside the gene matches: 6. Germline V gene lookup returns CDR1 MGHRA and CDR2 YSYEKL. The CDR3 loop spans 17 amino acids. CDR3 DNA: TGCGCCAGCAGCCCCTTCACTAGCGGGGGATCCTACAATGAGCAGTTCTTC. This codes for CASSPFTSGGSYNEQFF.

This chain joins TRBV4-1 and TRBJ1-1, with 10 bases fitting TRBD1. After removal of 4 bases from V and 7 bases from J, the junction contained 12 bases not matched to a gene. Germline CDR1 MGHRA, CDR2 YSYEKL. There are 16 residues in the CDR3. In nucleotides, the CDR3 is TGCGCCAGCAGCCCCCGGGACAGGGGAGATAATAATGAAGCTTTCTTT. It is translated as CASSPRDRGDNNEAFF.

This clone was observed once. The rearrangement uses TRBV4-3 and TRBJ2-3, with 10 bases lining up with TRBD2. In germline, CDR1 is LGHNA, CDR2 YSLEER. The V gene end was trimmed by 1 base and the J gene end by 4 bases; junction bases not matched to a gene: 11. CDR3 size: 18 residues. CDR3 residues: CASSQGYDAAGGPDTQYF. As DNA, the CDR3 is TGCGCCAGCAGCCAAGGGTATGACGCAGCGGGGGGGCCAGATACGCAGTATTTT.

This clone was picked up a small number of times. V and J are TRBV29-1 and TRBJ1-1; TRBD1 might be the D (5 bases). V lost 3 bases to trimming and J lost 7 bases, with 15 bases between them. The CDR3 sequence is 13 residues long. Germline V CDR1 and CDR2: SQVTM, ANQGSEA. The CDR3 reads CSVDEYRPSEAFF. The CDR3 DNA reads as TGCAGCGTTGATGAGTACAGGCCGAGTGAAGCTTTCTTT.

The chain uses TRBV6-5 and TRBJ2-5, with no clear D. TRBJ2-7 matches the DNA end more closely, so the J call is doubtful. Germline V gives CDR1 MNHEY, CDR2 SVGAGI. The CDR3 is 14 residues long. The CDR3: CASSYGRSSYEQYF. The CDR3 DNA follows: TGTGCCAGCAGTTACGGGCGGAGCTCCTACGAGCAGTACTTC.

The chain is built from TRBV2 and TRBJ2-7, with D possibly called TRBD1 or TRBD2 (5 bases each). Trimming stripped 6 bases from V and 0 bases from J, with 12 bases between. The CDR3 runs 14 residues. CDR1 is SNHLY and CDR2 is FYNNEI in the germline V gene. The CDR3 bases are TGTGCCAGCAGCTCCGGGGCCTACTCCTACGAGCAGTACTTC. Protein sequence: CASSSGAYSYEQYF.

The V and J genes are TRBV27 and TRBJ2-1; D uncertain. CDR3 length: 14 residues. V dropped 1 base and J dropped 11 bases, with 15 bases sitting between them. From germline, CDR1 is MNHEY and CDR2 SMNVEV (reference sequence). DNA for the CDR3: TGTGCCAGCAGTTTATTTTTCGGGCGAGATCAGCAGTTCTTC. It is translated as CASSLFFGRDQQFF.

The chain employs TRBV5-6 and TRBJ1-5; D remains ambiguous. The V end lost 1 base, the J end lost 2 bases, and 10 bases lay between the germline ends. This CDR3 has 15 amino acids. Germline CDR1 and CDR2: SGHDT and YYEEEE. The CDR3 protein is CASSLIAGGNQPQHF. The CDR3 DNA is TGTGCCAGCAGCTTGATCGCGGGAGGCAATCAGCCCCAGCATTTT. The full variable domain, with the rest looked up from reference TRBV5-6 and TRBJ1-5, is DAGVTQSPTHLIKTRGQQVTLRCSPKSGHDTVSWYQQALGQGPQFIFQYYEEEERQRGNFPDRFSGHQFPNYSSELNVNALLLGDSALYLCASSLIAGGNQPQHFGDGTRLSIL.

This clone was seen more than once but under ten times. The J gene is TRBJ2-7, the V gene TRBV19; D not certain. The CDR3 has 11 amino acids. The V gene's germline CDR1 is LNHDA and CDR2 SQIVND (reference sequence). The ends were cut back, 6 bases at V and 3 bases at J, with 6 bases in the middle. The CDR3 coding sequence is TGTGCCAGTAGCGGCAACTACGAGCAGTACTTC. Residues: CASSGNYEQYF.

The DNA of the CDR3 is TGTGCCAGCAGTTTATACGGTTCTCGGACTCCCTATCAGCCCCAGCATTTT. Translated, it gives CASSLYGSRTPYQPQHF. The rearrangement uses TRBV27 and TRBJ1-5; D gene ambiguous. Germline CDR1 is MNHEY and CDR2 is SMNVEV (reference sequence). Trimming cost V 1 base and J 5 bases, with 18 bases left between them. The CDR3 totals 17 residues.

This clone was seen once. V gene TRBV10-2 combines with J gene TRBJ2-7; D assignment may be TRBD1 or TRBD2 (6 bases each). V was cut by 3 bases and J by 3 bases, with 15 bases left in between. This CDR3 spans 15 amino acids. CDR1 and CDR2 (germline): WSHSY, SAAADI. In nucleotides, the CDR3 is TGCGCCAGCAGTGATATAAGAGGAGGGGGCTACGAGCAGTACTTC. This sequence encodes CASSDIRGGGYEQYF.

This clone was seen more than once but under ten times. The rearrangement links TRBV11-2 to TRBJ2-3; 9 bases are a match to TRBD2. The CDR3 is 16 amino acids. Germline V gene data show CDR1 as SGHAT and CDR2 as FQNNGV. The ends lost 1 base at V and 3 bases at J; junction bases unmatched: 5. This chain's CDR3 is CASSLGVAGATDTQYF. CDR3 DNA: TGTGCCAGCAGCTTAGGGGTAGCGGGGGCTACAGATACGCAGTATTTT.

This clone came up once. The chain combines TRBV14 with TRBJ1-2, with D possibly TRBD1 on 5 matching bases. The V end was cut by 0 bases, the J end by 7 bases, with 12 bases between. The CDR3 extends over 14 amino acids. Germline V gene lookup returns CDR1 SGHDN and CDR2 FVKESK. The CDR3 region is CASSQDSRVPGYTF. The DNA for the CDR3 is TGTGCCAGCAGCCAAGATTCCAGGGTACCTGGCTACACCTTC.

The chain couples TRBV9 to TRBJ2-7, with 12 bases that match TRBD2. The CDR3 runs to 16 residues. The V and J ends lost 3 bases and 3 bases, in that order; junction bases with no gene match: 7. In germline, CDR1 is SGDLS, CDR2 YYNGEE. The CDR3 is CASSETSGSIYYEQYF. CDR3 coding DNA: TGTGCCAGCAGCGAGACTAGCGGGAGTATTTACTACGAGCAGTACTTC.